The TCR beta chain described here comes from a study of response to subunit inactivated influenza vaccine. TCRdb fed the RT-PCR reads into MiXCR, producing one record per CDR3 protein. The sample yields hundreds of thousands of distinct CDR3 sequences, less than 20% seen once. This clonotype occurred a few times. In germline, CDR1 is ENHRY, CDR2 SYGVKD. V lost 0 bases and J 4 bases, leaving 13 bases between the germline ends. The CDR3 is 15 residues long. The sequence was collected from a man over 45 who received an inactivated influenza vaccine. The chain joins TRBV10-3 to TRBJ2-7, with D perhaps assigned TRBD1 or TRBD2 (7 bases each). This material consisted of PBMCs from blood, taken more than 4 days after vaccination. The CDR3 coding sequence is TGTGCCATCAGTGAGTCTGTCAGGGGGGGGTACGAGCAGTACTTC. It specifies CAISESVRGGYEQYF.